These 19 T cell receptor beta chains originate from one sample sequenced in a study of T-cell reconstitution after alpha-beta-depleted transplantation in children. Library preparation (for TCRbeta) was performed with unique molecular identifiers. From the PCR reads, TCRdb called clonotypes with MiXCR, one entry per CDR3 protein. The profile covers over 200,000 distinct CDR3 sequences, with about 8.2% appearing a single time and 35% taken by the ten largest. Material: PBMCs, mostly from graft donor cells, obtained 360 days after TCRalphabeta/CD19-depleted stem cell transplant. Receptors were obtained from a male patient between 2 and 10 years old who had a stem cell transplant for acute myeloid leukemia, so the T cells may come from the graft donor.

Ten or more counts support this clonotype. The chain links TRBV20-1 to TRBJ2-1; 11 nucleotides agree with TRBD2. Germline CDR1 reads DFQATT; CDR2 reads SNEGSKA (reference sequence). This CDR3 comprises 17 residues. J was trimmed by 8 bases and V by 8 bases; bases with no gene match: 20. In DNA form, the CDR3 reads TGCAGTCTCTTGAAGGCCCATACTAGCGGGGGTGGCTATGAGCAGTTCTTC. Translated, it gives CSLLKAHTSGGGYEQFF.

This clonotype was recorded a few times. The V gene is TRBV10-3, the J gene TRBJ2-5; D is undetermined. V was trimmed by 8 bases and J by 3 bases, leaving 7 bases between them. The CDR3 runs 11 residues. Germline loops: CDR1 ENHRY, CDR2 SYGVKD. CDR3 DNA sequence: TGTGCCATCTCGGCCGAAGAGACCCAGTACTTC. Translation: CAISAEETQYF.

Comments on this clonotype: Being one base from a much bigger clone, this may be a read error. The chain recombines TRBV6-1 with TRBJ2-1; tentatively, D is TRBD1 (6 bases). Deletions cut 10 bases from V and 8 bases from J, with 18 bases between. CDR1 is MNHNS and CDR2 is SASEGT in the germline V gene. The CDR3 totals 13 residues. The CDR3 DNA reads TGTGCCACCTCCCCGTGGGACAACTATGAGCAGTTCTTC. This translates into CATSPWDNYEQFF.

This clonotype came up many times. The chain combines TRBV6-5 with TRBJ2-5, with D possibly TRBD1 on 6 matching bases. The CDR3 totals 14 residues. CDR1 MNHEY and CDR2 SVGAGI come from the germline V gene. V was shortened by 5 bases and J by 1 base, with 11 bases between the two germline ends. Written as DNA, the CDR3 is TGTGCCAGCAGTATACAGGGCTCCCAAGAGACCCAGTACTTC. This translates into CASSIQGSQETQYF.

This clonotype was recorded many times. V is TRBV7-9 and J is TRBJ2-1; D unclear. V was pared by 2 bases and J by 1 base, with 9 bases between. Per germline, CDR1 SEHNR and CDR2 FQNEAQ (reference sequence). This CDR3 is 15 amino acids long. The CDR3, as DNA: TGTGCCAGCAGCTTATATGTGGGGTCCTACAATGAGCAGTTCTTC. It encodes CASSLYVGSYNEQFF.

The chain is built from TRBV15 and TRBJ2-1, with TRBD2 matching 7 bases. CDR3 size: 17 residues. CDR1 is LNHNV, CDR2 YYDKDF, per germline (reference sequence). With 5 bases clipped from V and 4 bases from J, the junction kept 14 bases outside the gene matches. As DNA, the CDR3 is TGTGCCACCAGCGCGTCCACGACTAGCTCCCGATACAATGAGCAGTTCTTC. It specifies CATSASTTSSRYNEQFF.

This clonotype has a handful of counts. The chain combines TRBV5-1 with TRBJ2-1; D is ambiguous. Germline V gene data show CDR1 as SGHRS and CDR2 as YFSETQ. This CDR3 comprises 16 residues. V lost 0 bases and J lost 1, with 11 bases in between. CDR3 residues: CASSLVGFISYNEQFF. As DNA, the CDR3 is TGCGCCAGCAGCTTGGTGGGCTTTATATCCTACAATGAGCAGTTCTTC.

V and J are TRBV7-6 and TRBJ2-1; the D is unclear. The V gene's germline CDR1 is SGHVS and CDR2 FNYEAQ. V was clipped by 0 bases and J by 8 bases, with 11 bases between them. The CDR3 spans 14 residues. The CDR3 DNA sequence: TGTGCCAGCAGCTTAGCTCCGACTTTTGATGAGCAGTTCTTC. Translated: CASSLAPTFDEQFF. The full variable domain, with the rest looked up from reference TRBV7-6 and TRBJ2-1, is GAGVSQSPRYKVTKRGQDVALRCDPISGHVSLYWYRQALGQGPEFLTYFNYEAQQDKSGLPNDRFSAERPEGSISTLTIQRTEQRDSAMYRCASSLAPTFDEQFFGPGTRLTVL.

The V gene is TRBV20-1, the J gene TRBJ2-5, with D unclear. From germline, CDR1 is DFQATT and CDR2 SNEGSKA (reference sequence). The germline V and J ends were trimmed by 3 bases and 3 bases, with 8 bases remaining between them. The CDR3 loop spans 12 amino acids. CDR3 sequence: CSASLAEETQYF. The CDR3 coding sequence is TGCAGTGCTAGCTTGGCGGAAGAGACCCAGTACTTC.

The chain couples TRBV6-1 to TRBJ2-1; TRBD1 might be the D (6 bases). Trimming took 5 bases from V and 4 from J, leaving 12 bases between them. The CDR3 has 14 amino acids. The germline CDR1 and CDR2 sequences are MNHNS and SASEGT. The CDR3 here is CASSPRQAYNEQFF. CDR3 nucleotides: TGTGCCAGCAGTCCGCGACAGGCTTACAATGAGCAGTTCTTC.

This clonotype has at least ten counts. V is TRBV7-2 and J is TRBJ2-7; the D is unclear. Germline V gene sequence: CDR1 SGHTA, CDR2 FQGNSA. CDR3 size: 13 residues. V gave up 1 base and J gave up 4 bases, with 8 bases separating them. The CDR3 nucleotides are TGTGCCAGCAGCTTAGTCCAGAAGTACGAGCAGTACGTC. It specifies CASSLVQKYEQYV.

The table lists this clonotype with a few counts. The chain uses TRBV28 and TRBJ1-2, with a possible D match to TRBD1 (5 bases). This CDR3 comprises 12 residues. CDR1 and CDR2 (germline): MDHEN, SYDVKM. V was trimmed by 1 base and J by 6 bases, leaving 6 bases between them. The CDR3 sequence: CASSLSGHGYTF. For the CDR3, the DNA is TGTGCCAGCAGTTTATCAGGGCATGGCTACACCTTC.

CDR3 nucleotide sequence: TGTGCCAGTTACCAACTAGCGGATTATGACAATGAGCAGTTCTTC. Translating gives CASYQLADYDNEQFF. This sequence joins TRBV2 and TRBJ2-1; 8 nucleotides match TRBD2. V gave up 9 bases and J gave up 5 bases; unmatched junction bases: 12. The CDR3 extends over 15 amino acids. Germline V lookup: CDR1 SNHLY, CDR2 FYNNEI.

The table lists this clonotype with many counts. The V and J genes are TRBV10-3 and TRBJ1-4; 7 nucleotides align to TRBD1. Trimming cost V 2 bases and J 4 bases; bases outside gene matches: 4. The CDR3 is made up of 15 amino acids. CDR1 is ENHRY and CDR2 is SYGVKD in the germline V gene. In DNA, the CDR3 is TGTGCCATCAGTGAGGAGGACAGGTTTAATGAAAAACTGTTTTTT. Protein product: CAISEEDRFNEKLFF.

This clonotype occurred a few times. The rearrangement uses TRBV5-1 and TRBJ2-1, with TRBD2 matching over 8 bases. In germline, CDR1 is SGHRS, CDR2 YFSETQ. The CDR3 extends over 16 amino acids. V was clipped by 0 bases and J by 8 bases; unmatched bases: 10. Here the CDR3 DNA reads TGCGCCAGCAGCTTGGCCCCACTAGCGGCTAAGGATGAGCAGTTCTTC. Protein product: CASSLAPLAAKDEQFF.

Many counts were recorded for this clonotype. The chain couples TRBV29-1 to TRBJ1-1; D not resolved. V gave up 4 bases and J gave up 3 bases, with 6 bases separating them. Germline assignment: CDR1 SQVTM and CDR2 ANQGSEA. This CDR3 contains 11 residues. This chain's CDR3 is CSVVWYTEAFF. CDR3 DNA: TGCAGCGTTGTCTGGTACACTGAAGCTTTCTTT.

This rearrangement joins TRBV30 to TRBJ2-7; D is ambiguous. The CDR3 sequence is 13 residues long. The germline V gene has CDR1 GTSNPN and CDR2 SVGIG (reference sequence). V shed 2 bases and J shed 3 bases, with 11 bases lying between them. The CDR3 spells CAWSIGLSYEQYV. The CDR3 DNA is TGTGCCTGGAGTATAGGTCTCAGCTACGAGCAGTACGTC.

This clonotype occurred many times. This chain uses TRBV5-1 with TRBJ2-2; TRBD2 agrees at 11 bases. CDR1 is SGHRS and CDR2 is YFSETQ in the germline V gene. The trim removed 0 bases at V and 0 bases at J, leaving 4 bases unmatched. The length of the CDR3 is 18 residues. The CDR3 sequence is CASSLAGTSGTNTGELFF. CDR3 bases: TGCGCCAGCAGCTTGGCCGGGACTAGCGGAACGAACACCGGGGAGCTGTTTTTT.

This clonotype occurred a few times. This chain links TRBV7-2 with TRBJ2-5; 10 bases line up with TRBD1. The trim removed 1 base at V and 4 bases at J, leaving 3 bases unmatched. The CDR3 covers 15 residues. Germline V gene lookup returns CDR1 SGHTA and CDR2 FQGNSA. The CDR3 loop reads CASSLVRQGAETQYF. The DNA of the CDR3 is TGTGCCAGCAGCTTAGTCCGACAGGGGGCAGAGACCCAGTACTTC.